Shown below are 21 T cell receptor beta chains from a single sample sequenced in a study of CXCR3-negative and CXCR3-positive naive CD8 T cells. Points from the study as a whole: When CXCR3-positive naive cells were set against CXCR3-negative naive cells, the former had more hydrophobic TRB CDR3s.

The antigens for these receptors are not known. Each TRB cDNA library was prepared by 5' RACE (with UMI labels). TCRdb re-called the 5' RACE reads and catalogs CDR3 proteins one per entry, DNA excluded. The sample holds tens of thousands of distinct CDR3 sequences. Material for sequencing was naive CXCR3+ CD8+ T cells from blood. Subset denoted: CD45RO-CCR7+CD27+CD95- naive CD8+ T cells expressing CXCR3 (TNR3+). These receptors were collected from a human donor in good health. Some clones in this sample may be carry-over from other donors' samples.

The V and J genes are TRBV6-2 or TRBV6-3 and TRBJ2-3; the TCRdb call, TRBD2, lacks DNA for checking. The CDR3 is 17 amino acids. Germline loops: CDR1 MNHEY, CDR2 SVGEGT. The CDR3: CASSYPRGLVGTDTQYF.

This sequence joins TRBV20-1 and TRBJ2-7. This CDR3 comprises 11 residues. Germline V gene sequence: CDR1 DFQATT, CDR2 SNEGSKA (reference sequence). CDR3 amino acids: CSAREAYEQYF.

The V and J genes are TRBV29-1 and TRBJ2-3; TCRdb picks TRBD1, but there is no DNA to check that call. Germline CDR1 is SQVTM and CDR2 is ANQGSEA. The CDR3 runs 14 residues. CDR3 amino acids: CSVGGSDSTDTQYF.

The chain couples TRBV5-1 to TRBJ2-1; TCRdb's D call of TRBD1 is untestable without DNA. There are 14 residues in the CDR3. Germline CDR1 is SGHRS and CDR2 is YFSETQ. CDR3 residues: CASSLGQGGAEQFF.

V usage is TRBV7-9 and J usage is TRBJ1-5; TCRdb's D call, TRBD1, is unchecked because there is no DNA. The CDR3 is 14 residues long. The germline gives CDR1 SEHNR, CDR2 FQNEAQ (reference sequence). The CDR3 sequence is CASSPGGGSQPQHF.

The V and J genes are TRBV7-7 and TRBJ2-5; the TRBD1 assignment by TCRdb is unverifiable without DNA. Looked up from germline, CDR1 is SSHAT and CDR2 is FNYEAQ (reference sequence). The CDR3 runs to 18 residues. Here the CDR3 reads CASNFPTGNDRGQETQYF.

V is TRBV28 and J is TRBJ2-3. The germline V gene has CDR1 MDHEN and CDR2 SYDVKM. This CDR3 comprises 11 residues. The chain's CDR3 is CASSLFDTQYF.

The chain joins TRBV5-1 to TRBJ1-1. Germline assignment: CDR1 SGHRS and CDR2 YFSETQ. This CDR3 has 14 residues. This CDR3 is CASSFRAGNTEAFF. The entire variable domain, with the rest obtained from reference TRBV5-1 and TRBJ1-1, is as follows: KAGVTQTPRYLIKTRGQQVTLSCSPISGHRSVSWYQQTPGQGLQFLFEYFSETQRNKGNFPGRFSGRQFSNSRSEMNVSTLELGDSALYLCASSFRAGNTEAFFGQGTRLTVV.

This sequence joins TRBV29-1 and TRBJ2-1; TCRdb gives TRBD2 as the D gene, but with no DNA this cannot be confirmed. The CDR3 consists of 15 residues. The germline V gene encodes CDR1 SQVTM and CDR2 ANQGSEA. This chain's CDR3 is CSVEDGTSGLNEQFF.

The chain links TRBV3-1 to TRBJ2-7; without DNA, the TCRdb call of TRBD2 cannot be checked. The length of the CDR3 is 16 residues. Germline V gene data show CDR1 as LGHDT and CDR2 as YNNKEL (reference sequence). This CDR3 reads CASSRSPTSDYTEQYF.

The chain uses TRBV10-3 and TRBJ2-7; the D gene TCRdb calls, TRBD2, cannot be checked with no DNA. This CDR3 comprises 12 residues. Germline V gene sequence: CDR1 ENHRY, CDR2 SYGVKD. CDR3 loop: CAITGPDYEQYF.

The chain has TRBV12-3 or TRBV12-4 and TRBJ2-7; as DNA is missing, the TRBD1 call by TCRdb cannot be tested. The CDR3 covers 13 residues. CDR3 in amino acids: CASSLFWGTGYYF.

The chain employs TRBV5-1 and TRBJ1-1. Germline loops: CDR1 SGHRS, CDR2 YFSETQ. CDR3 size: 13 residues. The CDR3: CASSASGVTEAFF.

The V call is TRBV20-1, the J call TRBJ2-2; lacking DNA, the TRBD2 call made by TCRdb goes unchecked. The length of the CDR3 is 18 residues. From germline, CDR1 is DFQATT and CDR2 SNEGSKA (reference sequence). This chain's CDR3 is CSARDPTSGGARTGELFF.

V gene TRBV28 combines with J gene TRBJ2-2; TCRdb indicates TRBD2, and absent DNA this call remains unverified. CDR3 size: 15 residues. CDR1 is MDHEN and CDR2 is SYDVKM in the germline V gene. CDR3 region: CASSHREGNTGELFF. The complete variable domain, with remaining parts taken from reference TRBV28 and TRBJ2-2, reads DVKVTQSSRYLVKRTGEKVFLECVQDMDHENMFWYRQDPGLGLRLIYFSYDVKMKEKGDIPEGYSVSREKKERFSLILESASTNQTSMYLCASSHREGNTGELFFGEGSRLTVL.

The CDR3 region is CIDRWGHGYTF. The chain couples TRBV29-1 to TRBJ1-2. CDR3 size: 11 residues. Germline V lookup: CDR1 SQVTM, CDR2 ANQGSEA.

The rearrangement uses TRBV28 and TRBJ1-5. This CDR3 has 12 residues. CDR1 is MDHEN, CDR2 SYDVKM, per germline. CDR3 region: CASFFGDQPQHF.

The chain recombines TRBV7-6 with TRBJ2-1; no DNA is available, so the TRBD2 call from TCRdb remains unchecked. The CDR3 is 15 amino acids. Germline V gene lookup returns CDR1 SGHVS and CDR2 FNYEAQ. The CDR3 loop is CASSPGLYKYNEQFF.

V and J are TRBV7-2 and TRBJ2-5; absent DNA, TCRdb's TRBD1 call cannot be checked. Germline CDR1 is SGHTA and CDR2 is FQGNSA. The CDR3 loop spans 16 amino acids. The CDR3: CASSLTGDGAQETQYF. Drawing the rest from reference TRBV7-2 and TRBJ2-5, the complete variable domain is GAGVSQSPSNKVTEKGKDVELRCDPISGHTALYWYRQSLGQGLEFLIYFQGNSAPDKSGLPSDRFSAERTGGSVSTLTIQRTQQEDSAVYLCASSLTGDGAQETQYFGPGTRLLVL.

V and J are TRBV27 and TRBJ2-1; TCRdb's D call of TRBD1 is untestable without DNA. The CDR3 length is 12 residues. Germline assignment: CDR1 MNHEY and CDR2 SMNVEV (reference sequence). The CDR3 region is CASGWPGMEQFF.

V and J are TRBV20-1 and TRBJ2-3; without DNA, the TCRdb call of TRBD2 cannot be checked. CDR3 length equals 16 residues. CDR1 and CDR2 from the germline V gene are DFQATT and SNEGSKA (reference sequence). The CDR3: CSARDPWREVTDTQYF.